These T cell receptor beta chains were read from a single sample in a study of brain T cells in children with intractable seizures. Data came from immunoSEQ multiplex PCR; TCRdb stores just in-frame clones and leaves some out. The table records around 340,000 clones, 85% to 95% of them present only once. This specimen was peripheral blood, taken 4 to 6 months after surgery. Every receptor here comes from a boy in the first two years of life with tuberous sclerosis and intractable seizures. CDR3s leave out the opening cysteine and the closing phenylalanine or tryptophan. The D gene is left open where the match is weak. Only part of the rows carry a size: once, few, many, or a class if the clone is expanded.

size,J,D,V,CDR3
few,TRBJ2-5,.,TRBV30,AWSGETQY
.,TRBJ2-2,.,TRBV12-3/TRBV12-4,ASSLEHTGELF
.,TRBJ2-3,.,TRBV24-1,ATSEVSMRGQY
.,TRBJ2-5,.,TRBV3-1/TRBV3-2,ASSQETQY
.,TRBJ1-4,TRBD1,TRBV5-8,ASSRDRSGKLF
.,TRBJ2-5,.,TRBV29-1,SVLGPGGWETQY
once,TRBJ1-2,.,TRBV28,ASRYSGLYYGYT
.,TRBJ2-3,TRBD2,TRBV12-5,ASGFPFGGSADTQY
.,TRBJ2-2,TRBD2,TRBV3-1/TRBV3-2,ASTNAGGPPGELF
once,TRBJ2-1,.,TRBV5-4,ASSLGTPAGYNEQF
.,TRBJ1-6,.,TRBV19,ASNVGGDGSPLH
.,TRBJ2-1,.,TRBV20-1,SASPGGRDEQF
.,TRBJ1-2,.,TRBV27,ASSPRTNYGYT
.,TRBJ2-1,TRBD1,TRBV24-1,ATSDSQRQGVGLNEQF
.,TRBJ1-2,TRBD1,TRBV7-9,ASSLQGGPSTNYGYT
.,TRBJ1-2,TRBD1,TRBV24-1,ATSDRQGGGGYT
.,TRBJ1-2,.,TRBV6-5,ASSYAIGTSNYGYT
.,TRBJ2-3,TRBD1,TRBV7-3,ASSTPTGGLPFLSTDTQY
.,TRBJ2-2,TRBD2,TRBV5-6,ASSPQLAGNTGELF
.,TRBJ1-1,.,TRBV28,ASGREGVNTEAF
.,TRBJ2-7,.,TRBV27,ASSRASFSYEQY
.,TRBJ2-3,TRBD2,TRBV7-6,ASSHSILLGGDSVYADTQY
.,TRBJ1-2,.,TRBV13,ASSLAGALGYT
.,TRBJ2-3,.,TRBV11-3,ASRPGQRRRTDTQY
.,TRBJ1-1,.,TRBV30,AWSGDWGLGTEAF
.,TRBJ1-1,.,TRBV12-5,ASGIHWAGLGTEAF
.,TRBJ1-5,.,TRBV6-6,ASSTDSYSNQPQH
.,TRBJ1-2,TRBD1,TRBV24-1,ATSDHGQGGWSYGYT
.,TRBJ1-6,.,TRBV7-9,ASSFGWQGSPLH